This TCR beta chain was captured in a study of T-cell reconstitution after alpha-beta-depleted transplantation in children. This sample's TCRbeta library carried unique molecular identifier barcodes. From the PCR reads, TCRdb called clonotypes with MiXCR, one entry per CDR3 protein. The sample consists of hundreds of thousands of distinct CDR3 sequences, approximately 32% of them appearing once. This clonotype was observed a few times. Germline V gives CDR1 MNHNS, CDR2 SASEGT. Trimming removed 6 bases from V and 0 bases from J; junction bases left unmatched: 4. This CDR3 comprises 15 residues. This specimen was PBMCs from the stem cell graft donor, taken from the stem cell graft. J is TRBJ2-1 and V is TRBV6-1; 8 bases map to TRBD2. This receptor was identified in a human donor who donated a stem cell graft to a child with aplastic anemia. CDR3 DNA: TGTGCCAGCAGGATAGCGGGGAGCTCCTACAATGAGCAGTTCTTC. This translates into CASRIAGSSYNEQFF.